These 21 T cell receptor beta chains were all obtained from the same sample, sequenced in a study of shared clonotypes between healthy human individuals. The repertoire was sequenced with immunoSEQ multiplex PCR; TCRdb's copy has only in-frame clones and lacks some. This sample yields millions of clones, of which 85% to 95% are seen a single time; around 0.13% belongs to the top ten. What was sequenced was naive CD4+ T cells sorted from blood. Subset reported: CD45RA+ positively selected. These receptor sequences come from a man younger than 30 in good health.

In nucleotides, the CDR3 is TGTGCCAGCAGCTCCAGGGACAGTAATGGCTACACCTTC. Amino acids: CASSSRDSNGYTF. The rearrangement uses TRBV11-2 and TRBJ1-2; 7 bases align to TRBD1. The CDR3 is 13 amino acids. V was pared by 4 bases and J by 6 bases, with 5 bases of the junction left unmatched. Germline lookup yields CDR1 SGHAT and CDR2 FQNNGV.

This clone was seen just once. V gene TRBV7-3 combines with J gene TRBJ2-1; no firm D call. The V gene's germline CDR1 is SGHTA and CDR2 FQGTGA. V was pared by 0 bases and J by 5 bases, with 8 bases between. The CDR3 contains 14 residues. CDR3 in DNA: TGTGCCAGCAGCTTAACACCCACAGACAATGAGCAGTTCTTC. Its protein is CASSLTPTDNEQFF.

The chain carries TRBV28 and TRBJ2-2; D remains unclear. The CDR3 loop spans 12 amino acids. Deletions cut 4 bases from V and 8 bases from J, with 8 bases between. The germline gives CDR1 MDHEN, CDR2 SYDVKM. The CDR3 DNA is TGTGCCAGCAGTTCATGGGGAGGGGAGCTGTTTTTT. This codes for CASSSWGGELFF.

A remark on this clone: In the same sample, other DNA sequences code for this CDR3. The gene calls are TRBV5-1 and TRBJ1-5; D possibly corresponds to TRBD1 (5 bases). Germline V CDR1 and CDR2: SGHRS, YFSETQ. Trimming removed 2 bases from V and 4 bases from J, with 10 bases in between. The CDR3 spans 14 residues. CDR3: CASSFGDSNQPQHF. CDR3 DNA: TGCGCCAGCAGCTTTGGGGACTCGAATCAGCCCCAGCATTTT.

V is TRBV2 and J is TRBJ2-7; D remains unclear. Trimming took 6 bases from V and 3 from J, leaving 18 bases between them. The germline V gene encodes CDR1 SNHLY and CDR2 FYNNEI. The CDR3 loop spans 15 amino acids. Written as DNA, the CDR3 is TGTGCCAGCAGCCCCGACCGTTCCCTTAGCTACGAGCAGTACTTC. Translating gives CASSPDRSLSYEQYF.

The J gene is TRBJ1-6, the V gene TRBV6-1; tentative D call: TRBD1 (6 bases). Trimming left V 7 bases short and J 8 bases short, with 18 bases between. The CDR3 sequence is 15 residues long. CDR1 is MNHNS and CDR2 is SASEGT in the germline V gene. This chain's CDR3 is CASMGAALGDSPLHF. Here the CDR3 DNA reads TGTGCCAGCATGGGGGCGGCCCTTGGGGATTCACCCCTCCACTTT.

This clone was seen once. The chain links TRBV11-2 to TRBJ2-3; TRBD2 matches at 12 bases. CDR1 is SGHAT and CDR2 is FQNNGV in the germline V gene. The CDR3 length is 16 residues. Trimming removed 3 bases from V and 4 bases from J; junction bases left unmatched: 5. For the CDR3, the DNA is TGTGCCAGCAGCTTCCGACTAGCGGGAGAGGCAGATACGCAGTATTTT. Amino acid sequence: CASSFRLAGEADTQYF.

The CDR3 region has the DNA TGTGCCAGCAGGTCAATGGGGGAAAAACTGTTTTTT. Protein sequence: CASRSMGEKLFF. The V and J genes are TRBV27 and TRBJ1-4; the D is unclear. The CDR3 has 12 residues. Trimming took 6 bases from V and 8 from J, leaving 10 bases between them. Germline V gene sequence: CDR1 MNHEY, CDR2 SMNVEV (reference sequence).

The CDR3 loop reads CAWSQGSYTDTQYF. The CDR3 DNA sequence: TGTGCCTGGAGTCAGGGAAGCTACACAGATACGCAGTATTTT. V usage is TRBV30 and J usage is TRBJ2-3, with D tentatively TRBD1 (5 bases). V was shortened by 2 bases and J by 2 bases, with 11 bases between the two germline ends. Germline assignment: CDR1 GTSNPN and CDR2 SVGIG (reference sequence). This CDR3 has 14 amino acids.

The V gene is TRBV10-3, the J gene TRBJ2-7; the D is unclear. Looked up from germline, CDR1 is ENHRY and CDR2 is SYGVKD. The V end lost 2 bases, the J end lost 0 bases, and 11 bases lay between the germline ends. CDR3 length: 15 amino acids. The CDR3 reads CAISEGSPNSYEQYF. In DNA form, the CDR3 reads TGTGCCATCAGTGAGGGCAGCCCCAACTCCTACGAGCAGTACTTC.

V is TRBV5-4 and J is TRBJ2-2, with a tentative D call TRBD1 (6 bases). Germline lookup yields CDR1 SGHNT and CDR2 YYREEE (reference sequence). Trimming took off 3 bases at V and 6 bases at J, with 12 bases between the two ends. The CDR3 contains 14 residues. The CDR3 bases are TGTGCCAGCAGCTGGTCACAGGGTTCCGGGGAGCTGTTTTTT. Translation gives CASSWSQGSGELFF. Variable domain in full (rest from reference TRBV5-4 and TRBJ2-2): ETGVTQSPTHLIKTRGQQVTLRCSSQSGHNTVSWYQQALGQGPQFIFQYYREEENGRGNFPPRFSGLQFPNYSSELNVNALELDDSALYLCASSWSQGSGELFFGEGSRLTVL.

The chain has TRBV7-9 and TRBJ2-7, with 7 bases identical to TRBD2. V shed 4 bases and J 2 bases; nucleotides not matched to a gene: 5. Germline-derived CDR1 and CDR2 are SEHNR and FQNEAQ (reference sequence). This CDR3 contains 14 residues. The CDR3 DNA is TGTGCCAGCAGCTCTAGCGGATCTACCTACGAGCAGTACTTC. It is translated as CASSSSGSTYEQYF. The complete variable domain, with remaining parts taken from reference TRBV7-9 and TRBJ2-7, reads DTGVSQNPRHKITKRGQNVTFRCDPISEHNRLYWYRQTLGQGPEFLTYFQNEAQLEKSRLLSDRFSAERPKGSFSTLEIQRTEQGDSAMYLCASSSSGSTYEQYFGPGTRLTVT.

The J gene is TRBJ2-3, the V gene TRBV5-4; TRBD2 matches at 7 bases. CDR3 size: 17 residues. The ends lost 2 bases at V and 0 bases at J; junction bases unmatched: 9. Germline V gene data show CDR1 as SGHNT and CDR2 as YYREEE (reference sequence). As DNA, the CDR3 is TGTGCCAGCAGCTTCCCGGGGGGAGGGCCTAGCACAGATACGCAGTATTTT. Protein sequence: CASSFPGGGPSTDTQYF.

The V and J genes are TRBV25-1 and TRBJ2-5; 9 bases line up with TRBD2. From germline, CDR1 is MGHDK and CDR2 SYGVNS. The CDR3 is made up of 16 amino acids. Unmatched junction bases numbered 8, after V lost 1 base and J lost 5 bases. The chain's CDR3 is CASSEFLVAGEETQYF. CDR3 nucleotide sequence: TGTGCCAGCAGTGAATTTTTGGTAGCGGGAGAGGAGACCCAGTACTTC.

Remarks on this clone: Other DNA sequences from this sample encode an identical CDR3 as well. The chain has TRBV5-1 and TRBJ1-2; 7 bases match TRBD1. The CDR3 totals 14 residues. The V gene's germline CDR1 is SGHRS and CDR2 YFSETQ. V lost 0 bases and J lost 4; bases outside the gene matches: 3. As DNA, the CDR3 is TGCGCCAGCAGCTTGGGACAGGGAGGCTATGGCTACACCTTC. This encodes CASSLGQGGYGYTF.

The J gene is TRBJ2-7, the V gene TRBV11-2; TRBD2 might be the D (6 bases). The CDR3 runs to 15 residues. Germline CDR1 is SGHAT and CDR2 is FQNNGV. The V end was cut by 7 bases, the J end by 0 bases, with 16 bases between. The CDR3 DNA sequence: TGTGCCAGCACCTCCCGGGGGACCAGCTCCTACGAGCAGTACTTC. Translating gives CASTSRGTSSYEQYF.

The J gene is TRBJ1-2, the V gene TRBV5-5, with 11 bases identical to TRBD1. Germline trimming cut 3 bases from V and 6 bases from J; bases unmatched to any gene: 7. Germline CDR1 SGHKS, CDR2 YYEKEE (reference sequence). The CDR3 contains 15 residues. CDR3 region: CASSSDWTGGHGYTF. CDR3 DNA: TGTGCCAGCAGCTCAGATTGGACAGGGGGCCATGGCTACACCTTC.

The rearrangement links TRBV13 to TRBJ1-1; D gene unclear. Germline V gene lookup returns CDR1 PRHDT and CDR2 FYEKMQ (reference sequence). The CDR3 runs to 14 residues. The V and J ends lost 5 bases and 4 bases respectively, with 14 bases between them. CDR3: CASSPAPGGTEAFF. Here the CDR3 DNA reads TGTGCCAGCAGCCCCGCCCCAGGCGGCACTGAAGCTTTCTTT.

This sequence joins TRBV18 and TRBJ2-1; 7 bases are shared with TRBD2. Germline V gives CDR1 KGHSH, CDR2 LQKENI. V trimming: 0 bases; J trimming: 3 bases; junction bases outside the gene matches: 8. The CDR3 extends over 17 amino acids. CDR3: CASSPPSGVGLYNEQFF. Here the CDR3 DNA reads TGTGCCAGCTCACCACCGAGCGGGGTGGGCCTCTACAATGAGCAGTTCTTC.

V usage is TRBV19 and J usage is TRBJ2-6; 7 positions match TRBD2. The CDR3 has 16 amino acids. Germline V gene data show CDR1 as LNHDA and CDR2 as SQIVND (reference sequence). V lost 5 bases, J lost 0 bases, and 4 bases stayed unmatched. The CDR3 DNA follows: TGTGCCAGTAGTCCTGGGAGGGGCTCTGGGGCCAACGTCCTGACTTTC. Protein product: CASSPGRGSGANVLTF. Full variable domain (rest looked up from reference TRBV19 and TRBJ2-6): DGGITQSPKYLFRKEGQNVTLSCEQNLNHDAMYWYRQDPGQGLRLIYYSQIVNDFQKGDIAEGYSVSREKKESFPLTVTSAQKNPTAFYLCASSPGRGSGANVLTFGAGSRLTVL.

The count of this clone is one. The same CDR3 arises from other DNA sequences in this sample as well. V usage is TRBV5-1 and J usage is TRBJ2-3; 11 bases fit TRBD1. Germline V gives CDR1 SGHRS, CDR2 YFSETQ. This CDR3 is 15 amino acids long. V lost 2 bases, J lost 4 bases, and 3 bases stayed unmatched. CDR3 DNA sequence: TGCGCCAGCAGCTTTTCGGGACAGGGGGCAGATACGCAGTATTTT. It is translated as CASSFSGQGADTQYF.